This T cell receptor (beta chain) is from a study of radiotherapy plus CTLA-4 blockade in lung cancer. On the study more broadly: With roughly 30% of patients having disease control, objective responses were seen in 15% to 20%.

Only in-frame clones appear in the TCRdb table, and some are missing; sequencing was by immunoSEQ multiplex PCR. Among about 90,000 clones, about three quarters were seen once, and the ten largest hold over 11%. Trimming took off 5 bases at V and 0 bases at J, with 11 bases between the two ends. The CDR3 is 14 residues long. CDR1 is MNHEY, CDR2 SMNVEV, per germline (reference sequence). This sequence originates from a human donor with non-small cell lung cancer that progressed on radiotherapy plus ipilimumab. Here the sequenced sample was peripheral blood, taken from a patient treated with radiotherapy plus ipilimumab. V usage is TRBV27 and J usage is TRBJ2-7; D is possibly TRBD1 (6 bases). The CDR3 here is CASSATGTSYEQYF. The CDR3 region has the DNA TGTGCCAGCAGTGCAACAGGGACCTCCTACGAGCAGTACTTC.